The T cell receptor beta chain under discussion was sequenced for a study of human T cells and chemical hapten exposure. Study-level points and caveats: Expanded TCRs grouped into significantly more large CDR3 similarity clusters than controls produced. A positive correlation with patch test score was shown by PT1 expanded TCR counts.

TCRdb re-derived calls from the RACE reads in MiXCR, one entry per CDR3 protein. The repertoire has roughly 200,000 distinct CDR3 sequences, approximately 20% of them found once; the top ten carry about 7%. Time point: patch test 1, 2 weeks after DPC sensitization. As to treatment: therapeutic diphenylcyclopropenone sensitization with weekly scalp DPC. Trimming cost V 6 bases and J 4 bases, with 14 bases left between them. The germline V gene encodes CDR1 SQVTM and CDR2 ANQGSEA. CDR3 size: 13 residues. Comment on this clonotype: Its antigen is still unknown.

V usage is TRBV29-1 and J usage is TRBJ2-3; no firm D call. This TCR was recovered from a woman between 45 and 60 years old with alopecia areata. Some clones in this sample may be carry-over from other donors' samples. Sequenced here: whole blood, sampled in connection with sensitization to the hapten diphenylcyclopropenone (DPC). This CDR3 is CSVRTLGADTQYF. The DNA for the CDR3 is TGCAGCGTGCGGACGCTTGGGGCAGATACGCAGTATTTT.